These 3 T cell receptor beta chains were all obtained from the same sample, sequenced in a study of shared clonotypes between healthy human individuals. Only CD45RO-negative cells positively selected for CCR7 counted as naive CD8 cells, so terminally differentiated effector memory CD45RA+ cells were excluded. Assay: immunoSEQ multiplex PCR; the TCRdb copy retains only in-frame clones and omits some. The sample yields around 600,000 clones, approximately 96% seen once. The sequenced sample consisted of naive CD8+ T cells sorted from blood. These receptors all come from a woman in her 30s in good health.

The V and J genes are TRBV5-6 and TRBJ1-1, with unresolved D. This CDR3 is 12 amino acids long. Germline lookup yields CDR1 SGHDT and CDR2 YYEEEE. Trimming pared 2 bases from V and 5 bases from J, leaving 7 bases between. The CDR3 bases are TGTGCCAGCAGCTTCGGGGTAACTGAAGCTTTCTTT. Translated: CASSFGVTEAFF.

The genes are TRBV29-1 and TRBJ2-1; D unclear. The CDR3 contains 11 residues. The V end was cut by 7 bases, the J end by 1 base, with 5 bases between. Germline V gene lookup returns CDR1 SQVTM and CDR2 ANQGSEA. This chain's CDR3 is CSAESYNEQFF. CDR3 DNA sequence: TGCAGCGCGGAGTCCTACAATGAGCAGTTCTTC.

On this clone itself: This same CDR3 is encoded by further DNA sequences in the sample. The V and J genes are TRBV5-4 and TRBJ2-7, with no clear D. Trimming took off 4 bases at V and 4 bases at J, with 9 bases between the two ends. The CDR3 is made up of 12 amino acids. The germline gives CDR1 SGHNT, CDR2 YYREEE (reference sequence). As DNA, the CDR3 is TGTGCCAGCAGCCCGGGCGGATACGAGCAGTACTTC. Protein: CASSPGGYEQYF.